This T cell receptor (beta chain) was recovered during a study of T cell changes during pregnancy in multiple sclerosis. Libraries were prepared by immunoSEQ multiplex PCR; TCRdb keeps only in-frame clonotypes and omits some of them. Altogether about 68,000 clones are present, about nine tenths being singletons, with the ten largest covering 1.5%. The V gene's germline CDR1 is SGHTA and CDR2 FQGNSA. This CDR3 is 18 amino acids long. J was trimmed by 0 bases and V by 1 base; bases with no gene match: 9. Source: peripheral blood, taken in the third trimester of pregnancy. The receptor's source is a female donor with multiple sclerosis, enrolled in a pregnancy study. This chain connects TRBV7-2 to TRBJ1-2; 9 nucleotides align to TRBD1. CDR3: CASSLDPTGGLTNYGYTF. In nucleotides, the CDR3 is TGTGCCAGCAGCTTAGACCCCACAGGGGGCCTAACTAACTATGGCTACACCTTC.